This T cell receptor (beta chain) was sequenced for a study of blood T cell repertoires in COVID-19. The assay was immunoSEQ multiplex PCR, and TCRdb's table has in-frame clones only and misses some. The sample lists approximately 140,000 clones; roughly 90% were seen once. The germline V gene encodes CDR1 MDHEN and CDR2 SYDVKM. With 9 bases removed from V and 1 base from J, the gap between germline ends came to 19 bases. This CDR3 region has 16 residues. What was sequenced was peripheral blood. This receptor was identified in a man between 50 and 59 years old with active or convalescent COVID-19. The chain links TRBV28 to TRBJ1-5; tentatively, D is TRBD1 (6 bases). CDR3 sequence (DNA): TGTGCCAGTGGACTTAGGGGGACCGGGAGCAATCAGCCCCAGCATTTT. It translates to CASGLRGTGSNQPQHF.